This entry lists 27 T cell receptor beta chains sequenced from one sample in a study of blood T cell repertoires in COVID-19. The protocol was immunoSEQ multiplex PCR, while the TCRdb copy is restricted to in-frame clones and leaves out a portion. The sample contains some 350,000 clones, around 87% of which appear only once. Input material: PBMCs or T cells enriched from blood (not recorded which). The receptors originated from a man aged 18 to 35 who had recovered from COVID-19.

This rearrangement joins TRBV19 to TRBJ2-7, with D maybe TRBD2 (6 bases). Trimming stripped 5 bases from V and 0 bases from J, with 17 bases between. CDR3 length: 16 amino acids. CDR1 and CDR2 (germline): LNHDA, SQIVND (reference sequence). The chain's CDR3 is CASSGTGLASSYEQYF. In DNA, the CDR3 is TGTGCCAGTAGTGGGACGGGACTCGCGAGCTCCTACGAGCAGTACTTC.

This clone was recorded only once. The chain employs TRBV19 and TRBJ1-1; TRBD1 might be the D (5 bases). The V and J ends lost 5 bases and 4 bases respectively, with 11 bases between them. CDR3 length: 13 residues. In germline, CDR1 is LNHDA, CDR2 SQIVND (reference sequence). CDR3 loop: CASSAPRVTEAFF. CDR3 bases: TGTGCCAGTAGTGCTCCCAGGGTCACTGAAGCTTTCTTT. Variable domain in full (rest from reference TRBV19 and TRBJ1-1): DGGITQSPKYLFRKEGQNVTLSCEQNLNHDAMYWYRQDPGQGLRLIYYSQIVNDFQKGDIAEGYSVSREKKESFPLTVTSAQKNPTAFYLCASSAPRVTEAFFGQGTRLTVV.

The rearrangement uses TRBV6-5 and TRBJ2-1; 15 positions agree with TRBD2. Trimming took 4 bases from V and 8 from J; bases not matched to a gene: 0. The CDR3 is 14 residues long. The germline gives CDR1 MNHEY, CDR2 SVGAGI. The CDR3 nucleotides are TGTGCCAGCAGTTGGACTAGCGGGAGGGATGAGCAGTTCTTC. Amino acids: CASSWTSGRDEQFF.

The CDR3 reads CSASSGRTEAFF. The CDR3 nucleotides are TGCAGTGCTAGTTCAGGCCGGACTGAAGCTTTCTTT. This chain uses TRBV20-1 with TRBJ1-1; D uncertain. CDR3 length: 12 amino acids. V lost 3 bases and J 5 bases, leaving 10 bases between the germline ends. The germline V gene encodes CDR1 DFQATT and CDR2 SNEGSKA (reference sequence).

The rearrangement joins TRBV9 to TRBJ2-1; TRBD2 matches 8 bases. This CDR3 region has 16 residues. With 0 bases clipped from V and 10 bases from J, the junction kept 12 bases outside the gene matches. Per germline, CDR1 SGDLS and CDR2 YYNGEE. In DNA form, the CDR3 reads TGTGCCAGCAGCGTAGCGGGAGGGCCGATTTGGGTGGAGCAGTTCTTC. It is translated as CASSVAGGPIWVEQFF.

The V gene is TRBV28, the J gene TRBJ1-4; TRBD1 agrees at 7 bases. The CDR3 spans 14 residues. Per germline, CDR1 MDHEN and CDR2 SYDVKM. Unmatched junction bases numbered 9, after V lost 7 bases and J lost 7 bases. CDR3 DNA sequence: TGTGCCAGCACTCGAGGGGGCTTTGGTGAAAAACTGTTTTTT. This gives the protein CASTRGGFGEKLFF.

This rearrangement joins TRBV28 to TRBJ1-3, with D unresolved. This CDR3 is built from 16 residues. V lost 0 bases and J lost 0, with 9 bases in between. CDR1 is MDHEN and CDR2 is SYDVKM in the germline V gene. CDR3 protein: CASSLWAGSSGNTIYF. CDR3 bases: TGTGCCAGCAGTTTATGGGCGGGATCCTCTGGAAACACCATATATTTT. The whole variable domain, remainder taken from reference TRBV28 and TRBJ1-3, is DVKVTQSSRYLVKRTGEKVFLECVQDMDHENMFWYRQDPGLGLRLIYFSYDVKMKEKGDIPEGYSVSREKKERFSLILESASTNQTSMYLCASSLWAGSSGNTIYFGEGSWLTVV.

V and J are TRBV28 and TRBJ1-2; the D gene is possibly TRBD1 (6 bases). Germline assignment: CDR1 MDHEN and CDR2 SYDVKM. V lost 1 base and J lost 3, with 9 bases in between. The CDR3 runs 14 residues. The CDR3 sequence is CASSLSRGDYGYTF. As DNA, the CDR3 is TGTGCCAGCAGTTTATCCAGGGGTGACTATGGCTACACCTTC.

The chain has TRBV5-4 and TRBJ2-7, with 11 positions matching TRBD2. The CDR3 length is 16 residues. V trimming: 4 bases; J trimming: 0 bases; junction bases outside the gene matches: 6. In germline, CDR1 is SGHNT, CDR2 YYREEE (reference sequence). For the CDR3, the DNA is TGTGCCAGCAGCGCCGGGACTAGCGGACGCTCCTACGAGCAGTACTTC. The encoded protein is CASSAGTSGRSYEQYF.

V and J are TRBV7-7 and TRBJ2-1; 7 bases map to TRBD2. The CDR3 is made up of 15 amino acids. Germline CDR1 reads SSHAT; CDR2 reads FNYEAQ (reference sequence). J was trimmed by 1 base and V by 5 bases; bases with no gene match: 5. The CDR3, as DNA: TGTGCCAGCAGCCCACTGCGGGAGTCCTACAATGAGCAGTTCTTC. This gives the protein CASSPLRESYNEQFF.

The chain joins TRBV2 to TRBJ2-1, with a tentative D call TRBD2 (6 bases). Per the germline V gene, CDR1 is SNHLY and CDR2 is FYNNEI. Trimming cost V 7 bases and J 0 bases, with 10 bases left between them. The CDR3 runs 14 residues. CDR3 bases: TGTGCCAGCAACGCGGGGAGCTCCTACAATGAGCAGTTCTTC. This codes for CASNAGSSYNEQFF. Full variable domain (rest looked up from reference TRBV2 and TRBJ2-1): EPEVTQTPSHQVTQMGQEVILRCVPISNHLYFYWYRQILGQKVEFLVSFYNNEISEKSEIFDDQFSVERPDGSNFTLKIRSTKLEDSAMYFCASNAGSSYNEQFFGPGTRLTVL.

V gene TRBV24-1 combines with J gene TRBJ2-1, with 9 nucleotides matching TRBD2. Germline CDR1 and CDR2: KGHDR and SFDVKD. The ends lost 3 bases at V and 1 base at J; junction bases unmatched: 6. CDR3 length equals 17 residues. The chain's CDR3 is CATSDRSGGVSYNEQFF. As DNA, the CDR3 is TGTGCCACCAGTGATCGTAGCGGGGGCGTGTCCTACAATGAGCAGTTCTTC.

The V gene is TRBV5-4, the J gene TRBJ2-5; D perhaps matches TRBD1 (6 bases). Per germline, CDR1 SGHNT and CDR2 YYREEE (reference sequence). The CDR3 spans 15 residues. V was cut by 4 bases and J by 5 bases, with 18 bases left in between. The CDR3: CASSREQGHRETQYF. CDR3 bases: TGTGCCAGCAGCAGGGAACAGGGCCATAGGGAGACCCAGTACTTC.

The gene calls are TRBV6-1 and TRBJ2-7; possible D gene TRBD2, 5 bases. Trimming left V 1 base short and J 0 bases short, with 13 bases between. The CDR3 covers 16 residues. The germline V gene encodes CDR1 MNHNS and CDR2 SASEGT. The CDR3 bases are TGTGCCAGCAGTGAAGATGCGCGGGCGAGCTCCTACGAGCAGTACTTC. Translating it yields CASSEDARASSYEQYF.

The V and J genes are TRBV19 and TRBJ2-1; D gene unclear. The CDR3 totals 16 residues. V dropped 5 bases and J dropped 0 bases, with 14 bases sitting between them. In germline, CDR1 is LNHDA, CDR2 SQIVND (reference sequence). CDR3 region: CASSPRLVTSYNEQFF. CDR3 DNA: TGTGCCAGTAGTCCCCGTTTAGTAACCTCCTACAATGAGCAGTTCTTC.

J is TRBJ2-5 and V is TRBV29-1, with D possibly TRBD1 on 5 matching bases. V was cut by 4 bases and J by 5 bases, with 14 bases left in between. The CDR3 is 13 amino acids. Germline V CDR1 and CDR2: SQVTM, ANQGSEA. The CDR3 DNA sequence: TGCAGCGTTGCTGGCAGGGTATCGGAGACCCAGTACTTC. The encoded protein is CSVAGRVSETQYF.

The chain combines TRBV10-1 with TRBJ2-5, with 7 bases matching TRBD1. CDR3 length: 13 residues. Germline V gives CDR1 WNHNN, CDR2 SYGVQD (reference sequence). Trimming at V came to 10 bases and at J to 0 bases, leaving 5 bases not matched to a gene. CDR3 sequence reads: CANPGQYQETQYF. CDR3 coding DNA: TGCGCCAACCCGGGACAGTACCAAGAGACCCAGTACTTC.

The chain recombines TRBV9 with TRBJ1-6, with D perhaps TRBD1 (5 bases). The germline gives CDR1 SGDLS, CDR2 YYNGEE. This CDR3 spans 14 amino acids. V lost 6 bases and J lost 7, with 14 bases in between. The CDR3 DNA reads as TGTGCCAGCAACATAGGGGTTACAAATTCACCCCTCCACTTT. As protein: CASNIGVTNSPLHF. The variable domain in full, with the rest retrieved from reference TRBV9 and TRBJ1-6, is DSGVTQTPKHLITATGQRVTLRCSPRSGDLSVYWYQQSLDQGLQFLIQYYNGEERAKGNILERFSAQQFPDLHSELNLSSLELGDSALYFCASNIGVTNSPLHFGNGTRLTVT.

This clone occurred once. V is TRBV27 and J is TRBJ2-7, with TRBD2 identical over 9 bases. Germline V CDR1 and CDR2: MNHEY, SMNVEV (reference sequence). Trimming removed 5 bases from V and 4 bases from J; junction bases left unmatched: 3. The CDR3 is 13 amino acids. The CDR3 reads CASSISGGYEQYF. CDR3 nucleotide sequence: TGTGCCAGCAGTATTAGCGGGGGTTACGAGCAGTACTTC.

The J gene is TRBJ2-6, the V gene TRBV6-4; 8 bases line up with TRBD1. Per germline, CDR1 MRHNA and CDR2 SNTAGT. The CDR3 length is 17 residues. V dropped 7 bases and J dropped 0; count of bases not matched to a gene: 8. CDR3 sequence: CASTGQGLISGANVLTF. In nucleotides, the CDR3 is TGTGCCAGCACTGGACAGGGTCTAATCTCTGGGGCCAACGTCCTGACTTTC.

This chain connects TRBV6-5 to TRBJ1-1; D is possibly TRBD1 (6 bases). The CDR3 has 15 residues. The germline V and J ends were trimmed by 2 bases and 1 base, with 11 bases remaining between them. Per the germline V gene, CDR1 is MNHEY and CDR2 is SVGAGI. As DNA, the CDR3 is TGTGCCAGCAGTTACCCCGAGGACAGGAACACTGAAGCTTTCTTT. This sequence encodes CASSYPEDRNTEAFF.

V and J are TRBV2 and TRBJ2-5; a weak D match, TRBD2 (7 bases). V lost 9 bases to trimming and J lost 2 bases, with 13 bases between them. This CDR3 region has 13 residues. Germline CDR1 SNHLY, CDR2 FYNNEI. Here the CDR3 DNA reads TGTGCCAGGGGGGCCGGGGGGCAAGAGACCCAGTACTTC. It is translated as CARGAGGQETQYF.

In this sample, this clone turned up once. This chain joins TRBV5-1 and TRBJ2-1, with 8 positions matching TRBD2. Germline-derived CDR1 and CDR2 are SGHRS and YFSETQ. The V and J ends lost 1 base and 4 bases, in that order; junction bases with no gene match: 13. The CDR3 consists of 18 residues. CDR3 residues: CASSLTDSGTTKYNEQFF. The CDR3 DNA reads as TGCGCCAGCAGCTTGACGGATAGCGGGACAACTAAGTACAATGAGCAGTTCTTC.

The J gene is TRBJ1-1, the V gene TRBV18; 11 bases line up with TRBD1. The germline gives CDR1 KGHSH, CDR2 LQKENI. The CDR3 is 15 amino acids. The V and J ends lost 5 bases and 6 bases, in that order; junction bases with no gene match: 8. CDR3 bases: TGTGCCAGCTCAGCGAGCCGGACAGGGGGCTCTGAAGCTTTCTTT. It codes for CASSASRTGGSEAFF.

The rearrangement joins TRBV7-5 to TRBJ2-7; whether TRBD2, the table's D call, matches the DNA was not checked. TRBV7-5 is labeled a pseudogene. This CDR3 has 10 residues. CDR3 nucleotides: TGTGTCAGAAACCCGAGCGAGCAGTACTTC. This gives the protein CVRNPSEQYF.

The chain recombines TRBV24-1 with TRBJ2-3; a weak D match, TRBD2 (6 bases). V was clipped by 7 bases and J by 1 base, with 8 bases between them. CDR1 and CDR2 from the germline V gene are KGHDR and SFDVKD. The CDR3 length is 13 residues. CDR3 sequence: CATSSGGTDTQYF. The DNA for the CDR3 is TGTGCCACCAGCTCGGGGGGCACAGATACGCAGTATTTT.

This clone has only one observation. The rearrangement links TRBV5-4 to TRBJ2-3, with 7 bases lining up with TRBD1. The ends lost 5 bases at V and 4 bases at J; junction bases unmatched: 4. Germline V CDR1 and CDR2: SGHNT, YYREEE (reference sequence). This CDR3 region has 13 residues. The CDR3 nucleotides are TGTGCCAGCAGGACAGGGTACGCAGATACGCAGTATTTT. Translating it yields CASRTGYADTQYF.